This T cell receptor (beta chain) was sequenced in a study of T cells after yellow fever vaccination (dated by TCRdb to between 2017 and 2020). A note on the overall study: The SMART-Seq v4 Ultra Low Input RNA kit was used to prepare libraries from fractions with low cell numbers. Bulk TCR alpha and beta repertoires were sequenced longitudinally to track T-cell clones before and after primary and booster YFV17D yellow fever vaccination. Two healthy male donors, one aged 18 to 30 and one aged 30 to 40 years, made up the cohort. Bulk PBMC replicates and cell subsets were isolated from blood drawn at multiple timepoints before and after both primary and secondary immunization.

TCR cDNA was synthesized by 5'RACE template switching, through which a universal primer site and unique molecular identifiers were introduced. Priming for cDNA synthesis came from both the TCR alpha and TCR beta constant segments. Libraries were amplified in two PCR steps, with sample barcodes and sequencing adapters added in the second step. Sequencing of libraries was performed on Illumina HiSeq 2500 (2x100 bp) or NovaSeq (2x150 bp). Per the authors' processing: MIGEC handled demultiplexing of reads and collapsing into UMI consensus sequences, while MiXCR performed V(D)J alignment. Clonotypes responding to the vaccine were identified with edgeR on replicate PBMC samples, with the criteria of FDR below 0.01 and a log2 fold change above 5 up to day 15. Each bulk clonotype received a CD4 or CD8 identity based on whether the sequenced CD4 or CD8 repertoire contained that clonotype at higher abundance. TCRdb reworked the public reads: Q25 trimming with fastp, MiXCR clone assembly, productive beta chains retained. For every CDR3 protein sequence, its rows merge into one entry that carries the most common genes and DNA. These V and J calls originate from TCRdb's pipeline instead of the authors' own analysis. This sample lists fewer than 450,000 distinct CDR3 sequences; more than 9% were detected once. The ten top clones hold more than 15% of the sample.

Clipping removes 2 bases from V and 6 bases from J, with 10 as the unmatched junction base count. The CDR3 numbers 16 residues from cysteine through phenylalanine. The retained sequence is limited to the CDR3, 48 bases, with the frame set at the first base. Sequences MGHDK (CDR1) and SYGVNS (CDR2) are obtained from the germline V gene. This clonotype has only a few counts. Its antigen is unknown. Base qualities are not recorded, but no much larger clone differs from it by a single base. Results the study describes overall, beyond this receptor: The study included only two donors, which limits how far the findings can be generalized. A small fraction of clonotypes showed up in both the CD4 and CD8 compartments, probably as a result of convergent recombination. The secondary T-cell response was weaker than the primary response but faster, peaking on day 5 instead of day 15. Because abundant contaminating clonotypes from the bulk population could be contained in FACS-sorted repertoires, computational filtering was required. Most clones expanded after primary vaccination were re-detected after the booster (almost 98% of CD4 and approximately 88% of CD8), suggesting broad memory maintenance.

In light of the paper, this sample's treatment or condition label describes: live attenuated yellow fever vaccine strain. Two biological replicates of bulk PBMCs were collected at each blood-draw timepoint. A standard Ficoll-Paque protocol was used to isolate PBMCs from peripheral blood. TriZol was used to extract RNA from bulk PBMCs, from CD4 and CD8 fractions, and from dextramer-positive and dextramer-negative fractions. The TCR originated in a man younger than 35 who received the YFV17D yellow fever vaccine. The receptor chain draws on TRBV25-1 and TRBJ2-1; 7 central bases correspond to TRBD2. The material was PBMCs, obtained on the day of the first yellow fever vaccination. The CDR3 protein is CASSENFGGGVNEQFF. The nucleotide sequence is TGTGCCAGCAGTGAAAATTTTGGGGGGGGAGTCAATGAGCAGTTCTTC.